This TCR beta chain was recorded in a study of T cell responses to AZD1222 COVID-19 vaccine (dated by TCRdb to the early 2020s). Broadly, across the study: AZD1222 recipients with second doses at about 4 weeks or about 12 weeks were pooled, because spike-specific TCR depth and breadth did not differ between schedules. TCR sequencing covered more than 230 trial participants: nearly 210 given two doses of AZD1222 and some 25 given two doses of MenACWY control vaccine. Trial participants were enrolled by age into 18-55, 56-69 and 70-plus year subgroups, with about 150, 28 and 57 TCR-sequenced participants respectively. The full study reports these points: Because no day 14 peak-response samples were available, the repertoires could be characterized only after the peak T cell response. Conclusions about previously exposed vaccinees are limited, since just five or six AZD1222 recipients were seropositive for SARS-CoV-2 at baseline. A significant rise in spike-specific TCR breadth and depth was observed after two AZD1222 doses relative to day 0 and relative to MenACWY recipients. In the small 56-69-year group, the increase in depth fell short of significance, most likely because of low power. Vaccine-associated CD4 TCRs spanned the whole spike protein, with dominant responses in regions 160-218 and 743-854. Epitopes outside the regions mutated in the B.1.351 and B.1.1.7 variants were reportedly recognized by nearly half of the unique spike-specific TCRs. Participants were mostly white British and included more females than males, and it was suggested by the authors that clonal diversity may have been underestimated.

The CDR3 regions of human TCRbeta chains were subjected to immunosequencing. In the original analysis: Repertoire TCRs were matched against a reference library of SARS-CoV-2-specific TCRs generated with the MIRA antigen-specificity platform. Breadth was defined as the fraction of unique TCRs that were SARS-CoV-2-associated, and depth was defined as the fraction of total T cells that were SARS-CoV-2-associated. Using the MIRA data, every spike-specific TCR was mapped to the spike region that the TCR reacted to and assigned to either a CD4 or a CD8 class. Log10-transformed breadth and depth values were compared by one-way ANOVA with Sidak's multiple comparisons tests. Held by TCRdb, this immuneACCESS table contains in-frame sequences only and omits some clones. Under half of the omission traces to an unresolved V gene where checked; the cause of the rest is unknown. Clone size and V and J calls were adopted from that table, with D and trimming inferred from the DNA. This sample gives 150,000 to 200,000 clones in total; almost 95% of them show up just once. The ten largest clones represent 7.5% to 9.5% of the sample.

The CDR3 holds 15 amino acids from the cysteine to the phenylalanine. Only CDR3 DNA is held: 45 bases, read in frame from base 1. In the germline V gene (reference sequence), CDR1 corresponds to SGHAT and CDR2 to FQDESV. V loses 5 bases, J loses 5 bases, and the germline ends lie 16 bases apart. The time point label of this sample denotes: baseline before first vaccination. The vaccinee samples were drawn from two UK trials, COV001 and COV002, one of which was a single-blind randomized controlled phase 2/3 trial testing AZD1222 (ChAdOx1 nCoV-19) in healthy adults. For TCRbeta chain sequencing, PBMC samples were collected from trial participants at day 0 and at day 28 after the second dose. Concerning this clone itself: It lacks a known antigen. Base qualities were left out, and no much larger clone turns up one base away.

The sequences come from peripheral blood, collected on day 0 of AZD1222 vaccination. The clonotype was recovered from an adult in good health. The rearrangement combines TRBV11-1 with TRBJ2-1, with a tentative D gene TRBD2 over 5 matching bases. The CDR3 is CASSQRWEPHNEQFF. The DNA sequence is TGTGCCAGCAGCCAGAGGTGGGAGCCTCACAATGAGCAGTTCTTC.